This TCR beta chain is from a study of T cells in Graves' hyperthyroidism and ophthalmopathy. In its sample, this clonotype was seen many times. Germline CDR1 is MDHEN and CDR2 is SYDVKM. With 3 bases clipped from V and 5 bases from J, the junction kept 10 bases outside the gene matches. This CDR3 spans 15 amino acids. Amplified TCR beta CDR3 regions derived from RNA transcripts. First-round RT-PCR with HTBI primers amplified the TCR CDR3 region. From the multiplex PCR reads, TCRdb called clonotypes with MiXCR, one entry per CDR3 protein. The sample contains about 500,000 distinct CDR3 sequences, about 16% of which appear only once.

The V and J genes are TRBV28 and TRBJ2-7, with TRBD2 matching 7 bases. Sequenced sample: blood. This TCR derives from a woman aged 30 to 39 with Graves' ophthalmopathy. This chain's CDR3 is CASSFIGAGSHEQYF. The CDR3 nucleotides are TGTGCCAGCAGTTTCATCGGAGCGGGATCTCACGAGCAGTACTTC.